The text below deals with one T cell receptor (beta chain). Its antigen is currently unknown. The data originate from a study of blood T cells in healthy people across ages. Turning to the study itself: Roughly one uniquely barcoded beta molecule per two T cells was captured.

After removal of 4 bases from V and 5 bases from J, the junction contained 8 bases not matched to a gene. Germline CDR1 is SGHRS and CDR2 is YFSETQ. The CDR3 covers 16 residues. Primed by a sample-barcoded 5' primer and a J-beta primer mix, a second PCR proceeded for 7 to 11 cycles. TCRdb redid the calling of the 5' RACE reads with MiXCR, one entry per CDR3 protein. Of almost 300,000 distinct CDR3 sequences listed, 27% are singletons. Healthy Caucasians from Russia aged about 6 to 95 served as donors. Regarding the study as a whole: Significant beta diversity loss was already apparent by age approximately 40, declining roughly linearly. TCR beta diversity tracked closely with naive T cell percentage.

The chain has TRBV5-1 and TRBJ2-1, with 11 bases that match TRBD2. Specimen: blood. The clonotype comes from a woman between 70 and 85 years old in good health. The CDR3 nucleotides read TGCGCCAGCAGCCAAGTTACTAGCGGGGGCCACAATGAGCAGTTCTTC. Translation gives CASSQVTSGGHNEQFF. The full variable domain, completed using reference TRBV5-1 and TRBJ2-1, is KAGVTQTPRYLIKTRGQQVTLSCSPISGHRSVSWYQQTPGQGLQFLFEYFSETQRNKGNFPGRFSGRQFSNSRSEMNVSTLELGDSALYLCASSQVTSGGHNEQFFGPGTRLTVL.